This passage covers 26 T cell receptor beta chains from one sample sequenced in a study of T cell responses to AZD1222 COVID-19 vaccine. Assay: immunoSEQ multiplex PCR; the TCRdb copy retains only in-frame clones and omits some. The data contain about 93,000 clones, about 86% of them singletons. The sample in question was peripheral blood, obtained on day 0 of AZD1222 vaccination. The receptors originated from an adult in good health.

This chain joins TRBV29-1 and TRBJ2-7; 9 nucleotides agree with TRBD1. V was pared by 6 bases and J by 1 base, with 4 bases of the junction left unmatched. The CDR3 loop spans 13 amino acids. The germline gives CDR1 SQVTM, CDR2 ANQGSEA. CDR3 nucleotides: TGCAGCGTGGTGACAGGGGGATCCTACGAGCAGTACTTC. Translation: CSVVTGGSYEQYF.

The J gene is TRBJ2-5, the V gene TRBV3-1 (or the pseudogene TRBV3-2); D is perhaps TRBD1 (8 bases). Trimming cost V 3 bases and J 5 bases, with 16 bases left between them. This CDR3 contains 15 residues. The V gene's germline CDR1 is LGHDT and CDR2 YNNKEL (reference sequence). The CDR3 reads CASSQQQGGLETQYF. The CDR3, as DNA: TGTGCCAGCAGCCAGCAACAGGGGGGGTTGGAGACCCAGTACTTC.

This chain uses TRBV5-1 with TRBJ1-1, with TRBD1 identical over 7 bases. Germline lookup yields CDR1 SGHRS and CDR2 YFSETQ. Trimming removed 4 bases from V and 5 bases from J; junction bases left unmatched: 5. CDR3 length: 13 residues. DNA for the CDR3: TGCGCCAGCAGCAAAGACAGGGAGACTGAAGCTTTCTTT. Protein: CASSKDRETEAFF. Full variable domain (outside the CDR3, taken from reference TRBV5-1 and TRBJ1-1): KAGVTQTPRYLIKTRGQQVTLSCSPISGHRSVSWYQQTPGQGLQFLFEYFSETQRNKGNFPGRFSGRQFSNSRSEMNVSTLELGDSALYLCASSKDRETEAFFGQGTRLTVV.

V and J are TRBV7-8 and TRBJ2-7; no definite D call. Germline V gene sequence: CDR1 SGHVS, CDR2 FQNEAQ. V was shortened by 4 bases and J by 6 bases, with 7 bases between the two germline ends. This CDR3 comprises 11 residues. The CDR3 coding sequence is TGTGCCAGCAGCTCCCTTGGCGAGCAGTACTTC. Amino acids: CASSSLGEQYF.

This clone was recorded a few times. This rearrangement joins TRBV5-5 to TRBJ2-7, with 9 bases that match TRBD1. V was clipped by 2 bases and J by 5 bases; unmatched bases: 2. The CDR3 contains 13 residues. CDR1 and CDR2 from the germline V gene are SGHKS and YYEKEE (reference sequence). The CDR3 protein is CASSFGTGNEQYF. The CDR3 DNA sequence: TGTGCCAGCAGCTTTGGGACAGGGAACGAGCAGTACTTC.

The chain is built from TRBV5-1 and TRBJ2-2; D uncertain. Between the trimmed V and J ends, which lost 0 bases and 4 bases, there was a span of 7 bases. Germline V CDR1 and CDR2: SGHRS, YFSETQ. There are 14 residues in the CDR3. Here the CDR3 DNA reads TGCGCCAGCAGCTTGGACGGCTCCACCGGGGAGCTGTTTTTT. Translation gives CASSLDGSTGELFF.

The chain couples TRBV27 to TRBJ2-5, with 7 bases identical to TRBD2. The CDR3 runs to 15 residues. V trimming: 3 bases; J trimming: 5 bases; junction bases outside the gene matches: 9. From germline, CDR1 is MNHEY and CDR2 SMNVEV (reference sequence). The CDR3 reads CASSFASGVLETQYF. CDR3 nucleotides: TGTGCCAGCAGTTTCGCCAGCGGGGTCCTGGAGACCCAGTACTTC.

The chain has TRBV5-1 and TRBJ1-3; the match to TRBD1 covers 8 bases. This CDR3 is built from 13 residues. The V segment lost 4 bases and the J segment 7 bases; nucleotides outside the gene matches: 4. In germline, CDR1 is SGHRS, CDR2 YFSETQ. CDR3 bases: TGCGCCAGCAGCGTTAACAGGGGGAACACCATATATTTT. It is translated as CASSVNRGNTIYF.

This chain joins TRBV6-5 and TRBJ2-7; 8 bases fit TRBD1. V dropped 0 bases and J dropped 3; count of bases not matched to a gene: 4. CDR1 MNHEY and CDR2 SVGAGI come from the germline V gene. The CDR3 spans 15 residues. CDR3 DNA sequence: TGTGCCAGCAGTTACTCCGACAGGGGAGGCTACGAGCAGTACTTC. It codes for CASSYSDRGGYEQYF.

V and J are TRBV27 and TRBJ2-7; D is perhaps TRBD1 or TRBD2 (6 bases each). The germline V gene encodes CDR1 MNHEY and CDR2 SMNVEV (reference sequence). The V gene lost 5 bases and the J gene lost 2 bases, with 13 bases spanning the gap. CDR3 size: 14 residues. CDR3 amino acids: CASSRGAPPYEQYF. CDR3 nucleotides: TGTGCCAGCAGTAGGGGGGCCCCTCCCTACGAGCAGTACTTC.

This chain joins TRBV2 and TRBJ2-7; D is undetermined. The CDR3 sequence is 14 residues long. The germline CDR1 and CDR2 sequences are SNHLY and FYNNEI. Trimming left V 3 bases short and J 2 bases short, with 11 bases between. CDR3 amino acids: CASSDRVLTYEQYF. The CDR3 nucleotides are TGTGCCAGCAGTGATCGTGTCCTAACCTACGAGCAGTACTTC.

This clone was seen a few times. This chain joins TRBV2 and TRBJ2-7, with D unresolved. The ends were cut back, 3 bases at V and 3 bases at J, with 6 bases in the middle. The CDR3 runs 12 residues. The germline gives CDR1 SNHLY, CDR2 FYNNEI. CDR3 sequence: CASSESYYEQYF. The DNA of the CDR3 is TGTGCCAGCAGTGAGTCCTACTACGAGCAGTACTTC.

The chain combines TRBV27 with TRBJ2-7; the D gene is possibly TRBD1 (5 bases). Between the trimmed V and J ends, which lost 8 bases and 5 bases, there was a span of 22 bases. In germline, CDR1 is MNHEY, CDR2 SMNVEV (reference sequence). This CDR3 is 15 amino acids long. This chain's CDR3 is CASRLGATFRDEQYF. CDR3 DNA sequence: TGTGCCAGCCGGCTTGGGGCCACCTTTCGGGACGAGCAGTACTTC.

The V call is TRBV14, the J call TRBJ2-2; TRBD2 aligns across 10 bases. The ends lost 5 bases at V and 6 bases at J; junction bases unmatched: 3. This CDR3 contains 14 residues. CDR1 and CDR2 from the germline V gene are SGHDN and FVKESK. The CDR3 nucleotides are TGTGCCAGCAGCAGGCTAGCGGGAGCCGGGGAGCTGTTTTTT. Amino acid sequence: CASSRLAGAGELFF. Variable domain in full (rest from reference TRBV14 and TRBJ2-2): EAGVTQFPSHSVIEKGQTVTLRCDPISGHDNLYWYRRVMGKEIKFLLHFVKESKQDESGMPNNRFLAERTGGTYSTLKVQPAELEDSGVYFCASSRLAGAGELFFGEGSRLTVL.

The rearrangement joins TRBV11-3 to TRBJ2-7; 10 nucleotides agree with TRBD1. The ends lost 5 bases at V and 3 bases at J; junction bases unmatched: 4. The germline V gene encodes CDR1 SGHNT and CDR2 YENEEA. CDR3 length equals 14 residues. In DNA, the CDR3 is TGTGCCAGCAGCCTCCGGACAGGGGGCTACGAGCAGTACTTC. Translating it yields CASSLRTGGYEQYF.

The chain recombines TRBV6-4 with TRBJ2-3; D might be TRBD1 (7 bases). V was clipped by 6 bases and J by 2 bases, with 18 bases between them. Germline lookup yields CDR1 MRHNA and CDR2 SNTAGT. This CDR3 has 16 residues. Written as DNA, the CDR3 is TGTGCCAGCAGCTCCCGGGCAGGGGGGACCACAGATACGCAGTATTTT. Translating it yields CASSSRAGGTTDTQYF.

The chain couples TRBV4-1 to TRBJ2-2; D gene unclear. CDR1 and CDR2 (germline): MGHRA, YSYEKL. Between the trimmed V and J ends, which lost 4 bases and 5 bases, there was a span of 11 bases. The CDR3 length is 14 residues. The CDR3 sequence is CASSRGPMTGELFF. CDR3 nucleotides: TGCGCCAGCAGCCGGGGTCCTATGACCGGGGAGCTGTTTTTT.

The rearrangement uses TRBV12-3 or TRBV12-4 and TRBJ1-2; D not resolved. There are 13 residues in the CDR3. Trimming cost V 6 bases and J 8 bases, with 16 bases left between them. CDR3: CASSTGRERGYTF. The CDR3 region has the DNA TGTGCCAGCAGCACCGGGAGAGAAAGGGGCTACACCTTC.

This clone was counted between two and nine times. The chain is built from TRBV5-1 and TRBJ2-1; D is uncertain. The CDR3 totals 15 residues. The germline CDR1 and CDR2 sequences are SGHRS and YFSETQ. The V and J ends lost 0 bases and 6 bases respectively, with 13 bases between them. In DNA, the CDR3 is TGCGCCAGCAGCTTGGACGGGTCTCTGGGCAATGAGCAGTTCTTC. Protein: CASSLDGSLGNEQFF.

The genes are TRBV10-3 and TRBJ1-4; tentatively, D is TRBD1 (5 bases). V shed 4 bases and J shed 7 bases, with 13 bases lying between them. This CDR3 region has 14 residues. The V gene's germline CDR1 is ENHRY and CDR2 SYGVKD. Written as DNA, the CDR3 is TGTGCCATCAGTGGGGGGGGAGAGAGTGAAAAACTGTTTTTT. As protein: CAISGGGESEKLFF.

CDR3 residues: CASSLGSYEQYF. The CDR3 nucleotides are TGTGCCAGCAGTCTAGGGAGCTACGAGCAGTACTTC. This chain links TRBV12-3 or TRBV12-4 with TRBJ2-7; TRBD2 might be the D (5 bases). V lost 5 bases to trimming and J lost 3 bases, with 8 bases between them. The CDR3 has 12 residues.

The J gene is TRBJ2-3, the V gene TRBV5-1; 7 nucleotides line up with TRBD1. Germline V gives CDR1 SGHRS, CDR2 YFSETQ. V gave up 2 bases and J gave up 4 bases; unmatched junction bases: 7. This CDR3 region has 15 residues. The CDR3: CASSLGTDGADTQYF. Written as DNA, the CDR3 is TGCGCCAGCAGCTTAGGGACAGATGGGGCAGATACGCAGTATTTT.

This clone has more than one count but fewer than ten. The rearrangement links TRBV7-9 to TRBJ2-7; D gene uncertain. Germline CDR1 SEHNR, CDR2 FQNEAQ (reference sequence). V lost 3 bases and J 5 bases, leaving 26 bases between the germline ends. The CDR3 runs 18 residues. DNA of the CDR3: TGTGCCAGCAGCTTGAATGATACTCGGCCCATCCGTCTGAACGAGCAGTACTTC. Its translation: CASSLNDTRPIRLNEQYF.

This clone has a handful of counts. The J gene is TRBJ1-3, the V gene TRBV28; D unclear. Germline loops: CDR1 MDHEN, CDR2 SYDVKM. The V end lost 9 bases, the J end lost 7 bases, and 13 bases lay between the germline ends. CDR3 size: 12 residues. The CDR3 region is CASHTSRNTIYF. In DNA, the CDR3 is TGTGCCAGTCATACCTCTCGGAACACCATATATTTT.

This clone occurred once. V usage is TRBV6-6 and J usage is TRBJ2-2, with D possibly being TRBD2 (6 bases). The V gene lost 7 bases and the J gene lost 0 bases, with 15 bases spanning the gap. This CDR3 comprises 16 residues. Germline assignment: CDR1 MNHNY and CDR2 SVGAGI (reference sequence). DNA for the CDR3: TGTGCCAGCAAGGCGGGAAAGGACGCGAACACCGGGGAGCTGTTTTTT. It is translated as CASKAGKDANTGELFF.

The CDR3 region has the DNA TGTGCCAGCAGCGCGCAACTAGCGGGAGAATACAATGAGCAGTTCTTC. This gives the protein CASSAQLAGEYNEQFF. This chain uses TRBV9 with TRBJ2-1, with 11 bases that match TRBD2. The V segment lost 3 bases and the J segment 4 bases; nucleotides outside the gene matches: 6. CDR3 length equals 16 residues. Germline V gene sequence: CDR1 SGDLS, CDR2 YYNGEE.